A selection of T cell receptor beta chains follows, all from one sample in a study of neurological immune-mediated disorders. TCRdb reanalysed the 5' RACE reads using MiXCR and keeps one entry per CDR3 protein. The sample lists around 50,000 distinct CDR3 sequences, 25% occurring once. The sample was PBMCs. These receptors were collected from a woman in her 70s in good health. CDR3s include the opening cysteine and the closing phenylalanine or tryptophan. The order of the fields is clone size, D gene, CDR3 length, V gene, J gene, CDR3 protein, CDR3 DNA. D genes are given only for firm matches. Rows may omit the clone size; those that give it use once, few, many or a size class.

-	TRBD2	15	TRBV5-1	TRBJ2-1	CASSSRAGPFNEQFF	TGCGCCAGCAGCTCCCGAGCGGGGCCTTTTAATGAGCAGTTCTTC
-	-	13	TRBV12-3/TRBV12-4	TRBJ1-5	CASNTQDGQPQHF	TGTGCCAGCAATACCCAGGATGGACAGCCCCAGCATTTT
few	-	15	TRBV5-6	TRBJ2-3	CASSRRQARTDTQYF	TGTGCCAGCAGCCGCCGTCAAGCCCGCACAGATACGCAGTATTTT
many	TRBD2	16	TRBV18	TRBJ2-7	CASSPGDLAGPYEQYF	TGTGCCAGCTCACCAGGGGATCTAGCGGGACCTTACGAGCAGTACTTC
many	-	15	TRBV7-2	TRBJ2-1	CASSLGGAVYNEQFF	TGTGCCAGCAGCTTAGGGGGGGCGGTTTACAATGAGCAGTTCTTC
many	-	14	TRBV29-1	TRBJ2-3	CSVDSRVSRDTQYF	TGCAGCGTTGATTCGCGGGTCAGCCGGGATACGCAGTATTTT
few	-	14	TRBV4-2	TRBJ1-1	CASSQDWASREAFF	TGTGCCAGCAGCCAAGATTGGGCCTCAAGGGAAGCTTTCTTT
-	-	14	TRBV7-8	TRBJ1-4	CASSLEGVNEKLFF	TGTGCCAGCAGCTTGGAGGGAGTCAATGAAAAACTGTTTTTT
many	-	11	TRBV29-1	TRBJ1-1	CSAGPAGEAFF	TGCAGCGCCGGGCCCGCAGGGGAGGCTTTCTTT
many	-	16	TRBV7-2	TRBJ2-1	CASSRPGTFNYNEQFF	TGTGCCAGCAGCCGTCCGGGGACATTTAACTACAATGAGCAGTTCTTC
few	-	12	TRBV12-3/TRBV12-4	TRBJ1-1	CASSFSGTEAFF	TGTGCCAGCAGTTTTTCGGGCACTGAAGCTTTCTTT
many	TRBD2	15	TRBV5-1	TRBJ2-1	CASSSGLADYNEQFF	TGCGCCAGCAGCTCGGGACTAGCGGATTACAATGAGCAGTTCTTC
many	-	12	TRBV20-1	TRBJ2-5	CSASNVQETQYF	TGCAGTGCTAGTAACGTACAAGAGACCCAGTACTTC
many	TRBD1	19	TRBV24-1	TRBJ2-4	CATSPSGTEDLRAKNIQYF	TGTGCCACCAGCCCCTCCGGGACAGAGGATCTTCGGGCCAAAAACATTCAGTACTTC
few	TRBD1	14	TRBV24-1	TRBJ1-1	CATRGQGIGTEAFF	TGTGCCACCAGAGGACAGGGGATAGGGACTGAAGCTTTCTTT
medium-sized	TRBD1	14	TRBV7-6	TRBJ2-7	CASSLRQGINEQYF	TGTGCCAGCAGCTTAAGACAGGGTATCAACGAGCAGTACTTC
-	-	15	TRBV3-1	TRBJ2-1	CASSHLSGFYNEPFF	TGTGCCAGCAGCCACCTTAGCGGTTTCTACAATGAGCCGTTCTTC
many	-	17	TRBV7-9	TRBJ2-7	CASIQWTGSFYDYEQYF	TGTGCCAGCATCCAATGGACGGGGAGCTTTTACGACTACGAGCAGTACTTC
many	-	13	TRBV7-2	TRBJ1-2	CASSFQYNYGYTF	TGTGCCAGCAGCTTCCAGTATAACTATGGCTACACCTTC
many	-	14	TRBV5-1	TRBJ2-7	CASSPEGGPGEQYF	TGCGCCAGCAGCCCGGAGGGGGGCCCGGGCGAGCAGTACTTC
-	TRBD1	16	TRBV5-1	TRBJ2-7	CASSFGWGQGNDEQYF	TGCGCCAGCAGCTTTGGATGGGGACAGGGGAACGACGAGCAGTACTTC
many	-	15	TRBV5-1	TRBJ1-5	CASSPEAGVHQPQHF	TGCGCCAGCAGCCCGGAGGCAGGGGTTCATCAGCCCCAGCATTTT
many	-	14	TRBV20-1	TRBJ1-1	CSAITGRGNTEAFF	TGCAGTGCCATTACAGGGAGGGGAAACACTGAAGCTTTCTTT
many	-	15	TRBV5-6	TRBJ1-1	CASSPQAGGVTEAFF	TGTGCCAGCAGCCCCCAGGCCGGGGGCGTCACTGAAGCTTTCTTT
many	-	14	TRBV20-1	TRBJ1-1	CSASGWSGLTEAFF	TGCAGTGCTTCGGGATGGTCAGGGCTCACTGAAGCTTTCTTT
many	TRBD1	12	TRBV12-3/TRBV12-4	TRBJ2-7	CASTLGQGEQYF	TGTGCCAGCACTCTCGGACAGGGGGAGCAGTACTTC
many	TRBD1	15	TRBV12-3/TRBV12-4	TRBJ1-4	CASRQTGGANEKLFF	TGTGCCAGCAGGCAAACAGGGGGAGCTAATGAAAAACTGTTTTTT
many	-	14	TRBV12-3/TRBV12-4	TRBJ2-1	CASSPQSYYNEQFF	TGTGCCAGCAGTCCCCAATCTTATTACAATGAGCAGTTCTTC
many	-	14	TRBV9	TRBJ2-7	CASSPSGAPYEQYF	TGTGCCAGCAGCCCGTCAGGGGCCCCCTACGAGCAGTACTTC
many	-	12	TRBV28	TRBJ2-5	CAKIRTEETQYF	TGTGCCAAAATAAGGACAGAAGAGACCCAGTACTTC
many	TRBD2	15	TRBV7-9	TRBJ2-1	CASSLWAGGDNEQFF	TGTGCCAGCAGCTTATGGGCGGGAGGGGACAATGAGCAGTTCTTC
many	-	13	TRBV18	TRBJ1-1	CASSPRDLLKAFF	TGTGCCAGCTCACCGCGGGACCTCCTTAAAGCTTTCTTT
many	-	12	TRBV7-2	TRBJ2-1	CASSRPGTEQFF	TGTGCCAGCAGCCGCCCGGGCACTGAGCAGTTCTTC
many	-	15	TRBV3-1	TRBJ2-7	CASSQLWDPTTQQYF	TGTGCCAGCAGCCAACTATGGGACCCCACCACACAACAGTACTTC
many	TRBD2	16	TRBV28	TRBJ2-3	CASAGGRKRGTDTQYF	TGTGCCAGCGCGGGCGGGAGAAAGAGGGGCACAGATACGCAGTATTTT
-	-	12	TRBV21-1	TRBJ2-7	CASRRGRHEQYF	TGTGCCAGCAGGAGGGGGCGCCACGAGCAGTACTTC
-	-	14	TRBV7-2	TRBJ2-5	CASSLGGGQETQYF	TGTGCCAGCAGTCTAGGGGGGGGTCAAGAGACCCAGTACTTC
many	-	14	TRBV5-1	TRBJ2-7	CASSLSGQGGEQYF	TGCGCCAGCAGCTTGTCAGGACAGGGAGGGGAGCAGTACTTC
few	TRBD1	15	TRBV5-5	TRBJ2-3	CASSSRDRGTDTQYF	TGTGCCAGCAGCTCCCGGGACAGGGGCACAGATACGCAGTATTTT
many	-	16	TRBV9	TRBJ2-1	CASSVISWVNHNEQFF	TGTGCCAGCAGCGTAATCAGTTGGGTGAACCACAATGAGCAGTTCTTC
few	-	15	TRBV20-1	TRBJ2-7	CSASDRAGSSYEQYF	TGCAGTGCTAGCGATCGCGCGGGAAGCTCCTACGAGCAGTACTTC